This TCR beta chain was sequenced for a study of blood T cell repertoires in COVID-19 (dated by TCRdb to 2019 to 2021). Describing the broader study: Collaborator samples came from the United States, Italy and Spain and covered acute and convalescent phases of COVID-19. The prospective study material was composed of cDNA or gDNA derived from T cells, B-cell-depleted T cells, or PBMCs. Subjects who had been exposed to COVID-19, were actively infected with it, or had recovered from it provided the deeply sampled blood TCRbeta repertoires that made up the dataset. The repertoires were made available in a free public database intended to serve as a resource for research on the immune response to SARS-CoV-2. The samples were drawn from the first 160 participants of the ongoing ImmuneRACE study and from more than 1,000 subjects provided by 6 global collaborators. A de-identified subject ID, COVID-19 status, age in years and sex were almost always included in the sample metadata. HLA class I and class II types, where available, came from metadata supplied by the sample provider rather than from assay-based typing.

Overall study outcomes, separate from this receptor: Clinical and demographic metadata were provided uncurated, with the amount varying by source and participant.

From cysteine to phenylalanine, the CDR3 is 15 amino acids long. Kept here is only the CDR3 DNA, which spans 45 bases and is read in frame from base 1. Germline trimming: 2 bases from V, 4 bases from J; junction bases outside gene matches: 8. CDR1 and CDR2 are read off the germline V gene (reference sequence) as SGHNT and YYREEE. The collaborating institutions used their own protocols to collect whole blood in K2EDTA tubes. For TCRbeta analysis, collaborators shipped samples in one of three forms: frozen whole blood, isolated PBMCs, or DNA extracted from either of those sample types. With regard to this clone: Its antigen is currently not known. The sample holds no much larger clone one base away, and base qualities are not on file.

TCRbeta CDR3 regions were amplified from genomic DNA by means of the immunoSEQ Assay, a bias-controlled multiplex PCR. The authors' analysis ran thus. Nucleated cell counts per sample were estimated from amplification of reference gene primers within the assay. To quantify the absolute abundance of each unique TCRbeta CDR3 rearrangement, sequence reads were collapsed and filtered. For each sample, productive Simpson clonality was calculated as the square root of Simpson's diversity index over productive rearrangements. TCRdb mirrors the immuneACCESS table, restricted to in-frame sequences. Some clones are absent from its copies; in checked studies, under half trace to an unresolved V gene, and the reason for the others is unknown. The V and J calls and clone size come from that table; D and trimming were worked out from the DNA. This sample gives about 190,000 clones in total; about 85% of them show up just once. The ten largest clones capture 1.1% of the sample.

The clonotype was recovered from a man aged 30 to 45 with acute or convalescent COVID-19. The sequencing sample was made of peripheral blood. In this chain, TRBV5-4 is recombined with TRBJ1-1; TRBD1 lines up with 7 middle nucleotides. The DNA sequence is TGTGCCAGCAGCTTTCCCACAGGGGCGGCCACTGAAGCTTTCTTT. This encodes CASSFPTGAATEAFF.